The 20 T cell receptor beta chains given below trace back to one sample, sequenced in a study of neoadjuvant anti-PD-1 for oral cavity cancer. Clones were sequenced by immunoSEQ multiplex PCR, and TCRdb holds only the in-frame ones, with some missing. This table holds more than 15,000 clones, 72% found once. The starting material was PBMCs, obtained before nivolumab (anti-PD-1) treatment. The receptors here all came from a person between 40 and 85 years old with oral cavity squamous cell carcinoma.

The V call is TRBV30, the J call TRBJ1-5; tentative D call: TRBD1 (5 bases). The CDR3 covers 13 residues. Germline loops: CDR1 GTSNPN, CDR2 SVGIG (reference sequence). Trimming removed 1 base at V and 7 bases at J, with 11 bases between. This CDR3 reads CAWSAREDQPQHF. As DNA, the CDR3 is TGTGCCTGGAGTGCCAGGGAAGACCAGCCCCAGCATTTT. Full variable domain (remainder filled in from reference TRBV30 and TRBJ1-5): SQTIHQWPATLVQPVGSPLSLECTVEGTSNPNLYWYRQAAGRGLQLLFYSVGIGQISSEVPQNLSASRPQDRQFILSSKKLLLSDSGFYLCAWSAREDQPQHFGDGTRLSIL.

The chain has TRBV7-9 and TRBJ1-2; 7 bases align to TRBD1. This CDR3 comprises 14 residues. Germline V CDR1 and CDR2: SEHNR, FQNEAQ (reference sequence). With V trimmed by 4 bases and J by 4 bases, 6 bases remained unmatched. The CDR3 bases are TGTGCCAGCAGCTCGGAGAGGGGGCTCTATGGCTACACCTTC. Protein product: CASSSERGLYGYTF.

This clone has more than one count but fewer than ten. This CDR3 reads CASSSYYEQYF. In DNA form, the CDR3 reads TGTGCCAGCTCATCCTATTACGAGCAGTACTTC. V and J are TRBV18 and TRBJ2-7; D not resolved. Deletions cut 5 bases from V and 4 bases from J, with 6 bases between. The germline CDR1 and CDR2 sequences are KGHSH and LQKENI. There are 11 residues in the CDR3.

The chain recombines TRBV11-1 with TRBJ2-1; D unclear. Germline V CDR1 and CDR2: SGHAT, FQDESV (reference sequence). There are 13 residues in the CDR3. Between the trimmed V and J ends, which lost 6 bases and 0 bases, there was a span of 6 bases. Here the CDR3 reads CASSKSSYNEQFF. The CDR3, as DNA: TGTGCCAGCAGTAAAAGCTCCTACAATGAGCAGTTCTTC.

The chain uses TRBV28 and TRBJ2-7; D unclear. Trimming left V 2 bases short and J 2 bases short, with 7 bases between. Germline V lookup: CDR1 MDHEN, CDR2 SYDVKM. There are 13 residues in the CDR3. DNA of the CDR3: TGTGCCAGCAGTTTAGGCGTAACCTACGAGCAGTACTTC. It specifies CASSLGVTYEQYF.

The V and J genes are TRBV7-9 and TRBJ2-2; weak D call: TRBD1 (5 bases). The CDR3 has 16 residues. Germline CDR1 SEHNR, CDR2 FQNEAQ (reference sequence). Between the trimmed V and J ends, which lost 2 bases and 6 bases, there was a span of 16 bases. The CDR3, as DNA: TGTGCCAGCAGCTTAACGGCCGGGCAGGGTTCCGGGGAGCTGTTTTTT. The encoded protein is CASSLTAGQGSGELFF. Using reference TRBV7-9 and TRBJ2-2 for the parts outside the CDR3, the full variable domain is DTGVSQNPRHKITKRGQNVTFRCDPISEHNRLYWYRQTLGQGPEFLTYFQNEAQLEKSRLLSDRFSAERPKGSFSTLEIQRTEQGDSAMYLCASSLTAGQGSGELFFGEGSRLTVL.

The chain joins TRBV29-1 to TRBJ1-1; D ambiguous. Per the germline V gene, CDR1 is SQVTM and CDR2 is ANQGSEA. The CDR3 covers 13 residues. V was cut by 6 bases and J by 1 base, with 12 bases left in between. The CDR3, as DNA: TGCAGCGTCGTCACGCTCAAGAACACTGAAGCTTTCTTT. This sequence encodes CSVVTLKNTEAFF.

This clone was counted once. CDR3: CASSAGTSYFF. CDR3 bases: TGTGCCAGCAGTGCCGGGACTAGCTACTTCTTC. This chain uses TRBV6-1 with TRBJ2-1; 9 bases match TRBD2. Trimming took 4 bases from V and 16 from J; bases not matched to a gene: 5. This CDR3 region has 11 residues. Germline CDR1 reads MNHNS; CDR2 reads SASEGT.

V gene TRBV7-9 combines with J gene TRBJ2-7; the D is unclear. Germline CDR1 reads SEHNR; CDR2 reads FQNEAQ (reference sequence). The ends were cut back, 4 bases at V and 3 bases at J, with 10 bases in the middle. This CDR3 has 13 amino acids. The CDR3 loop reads CASSSDIYYEQYF. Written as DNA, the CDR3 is TGTGCCAGCAGCTCCGACATATACTACGAGCAGTACTTC.

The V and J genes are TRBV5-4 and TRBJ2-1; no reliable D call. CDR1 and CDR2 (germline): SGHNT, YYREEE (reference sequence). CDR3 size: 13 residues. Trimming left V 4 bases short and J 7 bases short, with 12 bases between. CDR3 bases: TGTGCCAGCAGCCCCCTTGTGGGGAATGAGCAGTTCTTC. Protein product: CASSPLVGNEQFF.

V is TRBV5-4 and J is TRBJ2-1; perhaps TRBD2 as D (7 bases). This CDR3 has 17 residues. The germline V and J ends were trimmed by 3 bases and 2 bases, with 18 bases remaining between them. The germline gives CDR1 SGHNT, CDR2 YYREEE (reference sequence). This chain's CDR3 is CASSSGVGGRPYNEQFF. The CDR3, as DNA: TGTGCCAGCAGCTCGGGAGTGGGGGGGCGCCCCTACAATGAGCAGTTCTTC. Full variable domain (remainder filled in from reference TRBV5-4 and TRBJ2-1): ETGVTQSPTHLIKTRGQQVTLRCSSQSGHNTVSWYQQALGQGPQFIFQYYREEENGRGNFPPRFSGLQFPNYSSELNVNALELDDSALYLCASSSGVGGRPYNEQFFGPGTRLTVL.

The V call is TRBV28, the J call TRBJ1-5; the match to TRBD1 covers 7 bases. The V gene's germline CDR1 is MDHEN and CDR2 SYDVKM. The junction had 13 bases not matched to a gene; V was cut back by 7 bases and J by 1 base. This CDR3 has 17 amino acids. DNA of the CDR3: TGTGCCAGCAACACACCTGGGGAGGGGGCCAGCAATCAGCCCCAGCATTTT. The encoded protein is CASNTPGEGASNQPQHF.

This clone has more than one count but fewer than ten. As DNA, the CDR3 is TGTGCCAGCAGCTTACTTGGGCGTAATGAAGCTTTCTTT. Translation gives CASSLLGRNEAFF. The V and J genes are TRBV5-4 and TRBJ1-1; the D is unclear. Germline V lookup: CDR1 SGHNT, CDR2 YYREEE (reference sequence). This CDR3 is built from 13 residues. Deletions cut 2 bases from V and 7 bases from J, with 12 bases between.

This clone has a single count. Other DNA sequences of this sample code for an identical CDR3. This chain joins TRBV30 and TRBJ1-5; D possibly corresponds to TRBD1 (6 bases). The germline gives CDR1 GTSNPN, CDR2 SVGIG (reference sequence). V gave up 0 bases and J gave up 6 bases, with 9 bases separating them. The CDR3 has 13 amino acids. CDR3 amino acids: CAWSVQGGQPQHF. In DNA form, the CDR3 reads TGTGCCTGGAGTGTACAGGGCGGTCAGCCCCAGCATTTT.

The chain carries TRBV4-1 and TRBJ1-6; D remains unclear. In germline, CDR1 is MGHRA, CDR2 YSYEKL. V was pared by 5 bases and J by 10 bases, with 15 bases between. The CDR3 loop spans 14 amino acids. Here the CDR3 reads CASSVQWILSPLHF. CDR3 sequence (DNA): TGCGCCAGCAGCGTCCAGTGGATTTTGTCACCCCTCCACTTT.

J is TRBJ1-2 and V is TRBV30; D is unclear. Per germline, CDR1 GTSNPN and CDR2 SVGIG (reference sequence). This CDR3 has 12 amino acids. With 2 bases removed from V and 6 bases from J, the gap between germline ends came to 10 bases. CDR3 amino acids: CAWSRTLDGYTF. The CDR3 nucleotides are TGTGCCTGGAGTAGGACGTTGGATGGCTACACCTTC.

The CDR3 nucleotides are TGTGCCAGCAGCGTCGAGGGGGCTGGCTATGGCTACACCTTC. Encoded protein: CASSVEGAGYGYTF. The J gene is TRBJ1-2, the V gene TRBV6-1; 7 nucleotides agree with TRBD1. CDR1 and CDR2 (germline): MNHNS, SASEGT. CDR3 length equals 14 residues. The trim removed 6 bases at V and 4 bases at J, leaving 8 bases unmatched.

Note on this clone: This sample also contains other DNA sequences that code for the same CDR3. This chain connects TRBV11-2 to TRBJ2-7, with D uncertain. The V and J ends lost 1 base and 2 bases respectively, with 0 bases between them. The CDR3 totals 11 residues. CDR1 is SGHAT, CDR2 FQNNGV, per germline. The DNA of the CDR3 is TGTGCCAGCAGCTTAGCCTACGAGCAGTACTTC. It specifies CASSLAYEQYF.

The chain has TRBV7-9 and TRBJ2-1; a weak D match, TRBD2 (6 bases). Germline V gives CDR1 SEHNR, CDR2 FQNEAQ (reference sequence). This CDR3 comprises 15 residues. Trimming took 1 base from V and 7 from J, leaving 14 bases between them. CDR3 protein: CASSLVGARGNEQFF. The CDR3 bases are TGTGCCAGCAGCTTAGTAGGGGCGCGGGGTAATGAGCAGTTCTTC.

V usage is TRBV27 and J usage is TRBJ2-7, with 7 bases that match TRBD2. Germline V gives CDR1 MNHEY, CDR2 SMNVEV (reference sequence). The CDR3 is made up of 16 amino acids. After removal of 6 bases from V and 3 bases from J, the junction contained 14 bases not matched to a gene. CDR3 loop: CASRKKGLADVYEQYF. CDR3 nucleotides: TGTGCCAGCAGAAAAAAAGGGCTAGCGGACGTCTACGAGCAGTACTTC.